This passage covers 20 T cell receptor beta chains from one sample sequenced in a study of control samples from healthy donors and cancer patients. Assay used: immunoSEQ multiplex PCR; TCRdb lists only in-frame clones, some missing. Here the sample spans over 60,000 clones, 80% to 90% being singletons. Material: PBMCs. Receptor source: a woman aged 60-75 years with head and neck cancer.

For this clone: Other DNA sequences of this sample code for an identical CDR3. The V gene is TRBV9, the J gene TRBJ2-3; D remains unclear. V lost 0 bases and J lost 6, with 8 bases in between. The CDR3 is 13 amino acids. CDR1 and CDR2 (germline): SGDLS, YYNGEE. The CDR3 loop is CASSVGSTDTQYF. The CDR3 DNA reads as TGTGCCAGCAGCGTAGGGAGTACTGATACGCAGTATTTT.

The CDR3 spells CASSQGGVDTEAFF. DNA of the CDR3: TGTGCCAGCAGCCAAGGGGGTGTGGACACTGAAGCTTTCTTT. The chain joins TRBV3-1 (or the pseudogene TRBV3-2) to TRBJ1-1; no reliable D call. The CDR3 totals 14 residues. With 1 base removed from V and 3 bases from J, the gap between germline ends came to 9 bases. Germline-derived CDR1 and CDR2 are LGHDT and YNNKEL (reference sequence).

J is TRBJ2-7 and V is TRBV19; the match to TRBD2 covers 7 bases. The CDR3 contains 14 residues. Per the germline V gene, CDR1 is LNHDA and CDR2 is SQIVND (reference sequence). The J segment lost 4 bases and the V segment lost 3 bases, leaving 6 bases of the junction unmatched. Here the CDR3 DNA reads TGTGCCAGTAGTATGGGCGGGAGAGAGTACGAGCAGTACTTC. Its protein product is CASSMGGREYEQYF.

The gene calls are TRBV3-1 (or the pseudogene TRBV3-2) and TRBJ2-1; 7 nucleotides match TRBD2. The J segment lost 8 bases and the V segment lost 4 bases, leaving 8 bases of the junction unmatched. Germline values: CDR1 LGHDT, CDR2 YNNKEL (reference sequence). The CDR3 totals 14 residues. DNA of the CDR3: TGTGCCAGCAGCCTTGGGACTACCTCGGATGAGCAGTTCTTC. Translating gives CASSLGTTSDEQFF.

The V call is TRBV9, the J call TRBJ2-7, with 7 bases identical to TRBD1. The junction had 15 bases not matched to a gene; V was cut back by 3 bases and J by 3 bases. Germline-derived CDR1 and CDR2 are SGDLS and YYNGEE. There are 17 residues in the CDR3. The CDR3 DNA sequence: TGTGCCAGCAGCGGAACACCTAACTACAGGGGTCACTACGAGCAGTACTTC. Its protein product is CASSGTPNYRGHYEQYF. The full variable domain, rest sourced from reference TRBV9 and TRBJ2-7, is DSGVTQTPKHLITATGQRVTLRCSPRSGDLSVYWYQQSLDQGLQFLIQYYNGEERAKGNILERFSAQQFPDLHSELNLSSLELGDSALYFCASSGTPNYRGHYEQYFGPGTRLTVT.

The chain combines TRBV11-3 with TRBJ2-1; 11 bases are shared with TRBD2. Germline CDR1 is SGHNT and CDR2 is YENEEA. Losses at the gene ends were 5 bases for V and 5 bases for J; bases not matched to a gene: 11. This CDR3 spans 17 amino acids. In nucleotides, the CDR3 is TGTGCCAGCAGCACCCGCCGGGCTAGCGGGAGGAACAATGAGCAGTTCTTC. Encoded protein: CASSTRRASGRNNEQFF.

This clone was detected only a few times. The chain has TRBV27 and TRBJ1-5, with D perhaps matching TRBD1 (5 bases). The germline V gene encodes CDR1 MNHEY and CDR2 SMNVEV (reference sequence). The CDR3 loop spans 15 amino acids. V lost 0 bases, J lost 6 bases, and 12 bases lay in between. This CDR3 is CASSLSGGAGQPQHF. The CDR3, as DNA: TGTGCCAGCAGTTTATCGGGGGGTGCAGGTCAGCCCCAGCATTTT.

The V call is TRBV10-1, the J call TRBJ2-2; 13 bases fit TRBD2. The CDR3 runs to 16 residues. Germline V CDR1 and CDR2: WNHNN, SYGVQD (reference sequence). Trimming cost V 8 bases and J 7 bases; bases outside gene matches: 10. The CDR3 region has the DNA TGCGCCAGCTCAGAACTAGCGGGAGGGCCTGGCGGGGAGCTGTTTTTT. Its translation: CASSELAGGPGGELFF.

The chain uses TRBV30 and TRBJ2-1; 7 bases agree with TRBD2. CDR1 and CDR2 from the germline V gene are GTSNPN and SVGIG (reference sequence). The CDR3 extends over 17 amino acids. The trim removed 3 bases at V and 2 bases at J, leaving 13 bases unmatched. The CDR3 loop is CAWRGPQAGLTYNEQFF. The CDR3 region has the DNA TGTGCCTGGAGGGGCCCCCAAGCGGGGCTCACCTACAATGAGCAGTTCTTC. The full variable domain, with the rest looked up from reference TRBV30 and TRBJ2-1, is SQTIHQWPATLVQPVGSPLSLECTVEGTSNPNLYWYRQAAGRGLQLLFYSVGIGQISSEVPQNLSASRPQDRQFILSSKKLLLSDSGFYLCAWRGPQAGLTYNEQFFGPGTRLTVL.

This chain connects TRBV18 to TRBJ2-1; 8 bases match TRBD1. Germline V CDR1 and CDR2: KGHSH, LQKENI. After removal of 9 bases from V and 6 bases from J, the junction contained 10 bases not matched to a gene. The CDR3 length is 14 residues. CDR3 loop: CASRQGSLINEQFF. The CDR3 region has the DNA TGTGCCAGTCGACAGGGGTCTTTGATCAATGAGCAGTTCTTC.

This chain connects TRBV19 to TRBJ1-6; D is ambiguous. Deletions cut 2 bases from V and 0 bases from J, with 14 bases between. Germline V lookup: CDR1 LNHDA, CDR2 SQIVND (reference sequence). The CDR3 is made up of 18 amino acids. The CDR3 is CASSIIPGTSSYNSPLHF. In DNA form, the CDR3 reads TGTGCCAGTAGTATAATTCCGGGAACTAGCTCCTATAATTCACCCCTCCACTTT.

This chain uses TRBV15 with TRBJ1-5, with 10 positions matching TRBD1. In germline, CDR1 is LNHNV, CDR2 YYDKDF (reference sequence). The CDR3 runs to 15 residues. V lost 0 bases, J lost 6 bases, and 2 bases stayed unmatched. The CDR3 region has the DNA TGTGCCACCAGCAGAGAGACAGGGGGCGGTCAGCCCCAGCATTTT. It encodes CATSRETGGGQPQHF. The entire variable domain, with the rest obtained from reference TRBV15 and TRBJ1-5, is as follows: DAMVIQNPRYQVTQFGKPVTLSCSQTLNHNVMYWYQQKSSQAPKLLFHYYDKDFNNEADTPDNFQSRRPNTSFCFLDIRSPGLGDTAMYLCATSRETGGGQPQHFGDGTRLSIL.

The chain couples TRBV7-9 to TRBJ1-4, with D possibly being TRBD1 (6 bases). The V gene's germline CDR1 is SEHNR and CDR2 FQNEAQ (reference sequence). The CDR3 totals 14 residues. V was cut by 1 base and J by 6 bases, with 9 bases left in between. Here the CDR3 reads CASSLGTADEKLFF. The CDR3 nucleotides read TGTGCCAGCAGCTTAGGGACAGCGGATGAAAAACTGTTTTTT.

The chain joins TRBV12-3 or TRBV12-4 to TRBJ1-2; maybe TRBD1 (5 bases). CDR3 length equals 13 residues. Trimming left V 3 bases short and J 4 bases short, with 9 bases between. As DNA, the CDR3 is TGTGCCAGCAGTTTCGAGGGGACCTATGGCTACACCTTC. Translation: CASSFEGTYGYTF.

This rearrangement joins TRBV11-2 to TRBJ1-6; D is perhaps TRBD1 (6 bases). The germline gives CDR1 SGHAT, CDR2 FQNNGV. Trimming stripped 5 bases from V and 7 bases from J, with 12 bases between. The CDR3 is made up of 14 amino acids. CDR3 DNA: TGTGCCAGCAGCCCCACCCAGGGGAATTCACCCCTCCACTTT. It translates to CASSPTQGNSPLHF.

The chain employs TRBV7-9 and TRBJ2-3; D not resolved. Per germline, CDR1 SEHNR and CDR2 FQNEAQ (reference sequence). The CDR3 spans 13 residues. Trimming shortened V by 0 bases and J by 6 bases, and 7 bases separated the two germline ends. The CDR3 sequence: CASSLARWDTQYF. The CDR3 DNA reads TGTGCCAGCAGCTTAGCGCGGTGGGATACGCAGTATTTT.

This clone appeared once. Here the CDR3 reads CASNTRRDTEAFF. In DNA, the CDR3 is TGTGCCAGCAACACTAGAAGGGACACTGAAGCTTTCTTT. This chain links TRBV2 with TRBJ1-1; no clear D gene. This CDR3 region has 13 residues. Trimming shortened V by 7 bases and J by 3 bases, and 12 bases separated the two germline ends. Germline CDR1 and CDR2: SNHLY and FYNNEI.

This CDR3 reads CASRLTQGPDTQYF. Written as DNA, the CDR3 is TGTGCCAGCAGGTTAACCCAGGGTCCAGATACGCAGTATTTT. The V gene is TRBV5-5, the J gene TRBJ2-3; D is perhaps TRBD1 (5 bases). The CDR3 has 14 residues. Per the germline V gene, CDR1 is SGHKS and CDR2 is YYEKEE (reference sequence). Trimming left V 5 bases short and J 4 bases short, with 14 bases between.

The rearrangement links TRBV5-4 to TRBJ1-6; D remains unclear. Germline V gives CDR1 SGHNT, CDR2 YYREEE (reference sequence). V gave up 2 bases and J gave up 7 bases, with 4 bases separating them. The CDR3 length is 12 residues. The CDR3 is CASSFNNSPLHF. As DNA, the CDR3 is TGTGCCAGCAGCTTCAACAATTCACCCCTCCACTTT.

The gene calls are TRBV5-1 and TRBJ1-3; possible D gene TRBD1, 6 bases. The CDR3 is 14 residues long. V was pared by 0 bases and J by 2 bases, with 6 bases between. Germline V gene data show CDR1 as SGHRS and CDR2 as YFSETQ. CDR3 residues: CASSLDRAGNTIYF. The DNA for the CDR3 is TGCGCCAGCAGCTTGGACAGGGCTGGAAACACCATATATTTT.